Listed below are T cell receptor beta chains from one sample, sequenced in a study of control samples from healthy donors and cancer patients. Clones were sequenced by immunoSEQ multiplex PCR, and TCRdb holds only the in-frame ones, with some missing. This table holds approximately 97,000 clones, almost 90% found once. Material for sequencing was blood. The receptors shown here come from a man in his thirties or forties in good health. Each CDR3 is given with its conserved first and last residue. D genes are given only for firm matches. Clone size is given for some rows only: seen once, a few or many times, or a class if the clone is expanded.

TRBV21-1	NA	NA	TRBJ1-4	TGTGCCAGCAGAAAGTCATACCCGGGGACAACAACTAATGAAAAACTGTTTTTT	CASRKSYPGTTTNEKLFF
TRBV30	NA	NA	TRBJ1-1	TGTGCCTGGAGAATCTGGAACACTGAAGCTTTCTTT	CAWRIWNTEAFF
TRBV7-2	NA	TRBD2	TRBJ2-1	TGTGCCAGCAGCGCGGGACTAGCGGGAGGTTCTGAGCAGTTCTTC	CASSAGLAGGSEQFF
TRBV5-1	NA	TRBD2	TRBJ2-1	TGCGCCAGCAGCTACACGGGACTAGCGGGAGGAGGCTCCTACAATGAGCAGTTCTTC	CASSYTGLAGGGSYNEQFF
TRBV7-9	once	TRBD1	TRBJ2-4	TGTGCCAGCAGCCTGAGGACAGGGGCGGCCAAAAACATTCAGTACTTC	CASSLRTGAAKNIQYF
TRBV9	NA	NA	TRBJ2-2	TGTGCCAGCAGCGTAGGGGCGAACACCGGGGAGCTGTTTTTT	CASSVGANTGELFF
TRBV6-5	NA	NA	TRBJ2-3	TGTGCCAGCAGTTGGGCCTACACAGATACGCAGTATTTT	CASSWAYTDTQYF
TRBV19	NA	NA	TRBJ2-5	TGTGCCAGTAGTATAGGGGGGTACCAAGAGACCCAGTACTTC	CASSIGGYQETQYF
TRBV6-6	NA	TRBD1	TRBJ1-1	TGTGCCAGCAGTTATGACAGGGAGGACACTGAAGCTTTCTTT	CASSYDREDTEAFF
TRBV3-1/TRBV3-2	NA	TRBD1	TRBJ1-4	TGTGCCAGCAGCCTTAGCGGGACAGGGTATGAAAAACTGTTTTTT	CASSLSGTGYEKLFF
TRBV29-1	NA	NA	TRBJ2-5	TGCAGCGTTTTGGGAAAGGGAACCCAAGAGACCCAGTACTTC	CSVLGKGTQETQYF
TRBV28	NA	NA	TRBJ2-1	TGTGCCAGCCGATACAGGGCCACCTACAATGAGCAGTTCTTC	CASRYRATYNEQFF
TRBV11-3	NA	NA	TRBJ2-5	TGTGCCAGCAGCTTAGGTCCAGGACAAGAGACCCAGTACTTC	CASSLGPGQETQYF
TRBV7-3	medium-sized	NA	TRBJ2-2	TGTGCCAGCAGATTGGACAGCTACACCGGGGAGCTGTTTTTT	CASRLDSYTGELFF
TRBV7-3	NA	NA	TRBJ2-2	TGTGCCAGTCACGATAGGACCGGGGAGCTGTTTTTT	CASHDRTGELFF
TRBV2	NA	NA	TRBJ2-7	TGTGCCAGCAGTAAGACTCTCCGGGAGCAGTACTTC	CASSKTLREQYF
TRBV10-3	NA	NA	TRBJ2-7	TGTGCCATCAATACTGGAACCTACGAGCAGTACTTC	CAINTGTYEQYF
TRBV6-2/TRBV6-3	NA	TRBD2	TRBJ2-7	TGTGCCAGCAGCAGGGGACTAGCGGGAGGGCCCGGTAGCTACGAGCAGTACTTC	CASSRGLAGGPGSYEQYF